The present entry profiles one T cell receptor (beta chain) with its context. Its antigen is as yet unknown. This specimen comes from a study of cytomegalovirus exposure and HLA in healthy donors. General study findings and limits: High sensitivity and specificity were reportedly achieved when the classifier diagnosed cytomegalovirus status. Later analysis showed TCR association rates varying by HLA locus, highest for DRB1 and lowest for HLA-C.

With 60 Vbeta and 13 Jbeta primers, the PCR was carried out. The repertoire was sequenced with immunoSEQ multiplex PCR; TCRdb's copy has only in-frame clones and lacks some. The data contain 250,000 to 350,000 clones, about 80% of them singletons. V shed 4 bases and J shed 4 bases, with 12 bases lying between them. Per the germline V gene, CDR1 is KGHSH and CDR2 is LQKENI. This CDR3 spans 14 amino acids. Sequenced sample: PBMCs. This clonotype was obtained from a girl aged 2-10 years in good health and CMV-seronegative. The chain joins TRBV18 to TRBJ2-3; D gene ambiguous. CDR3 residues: CASSQNSRADTQYF. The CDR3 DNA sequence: TGTGCCAGCTCACAGAACTCGAGAGCAGATACGCAGTATTTT.